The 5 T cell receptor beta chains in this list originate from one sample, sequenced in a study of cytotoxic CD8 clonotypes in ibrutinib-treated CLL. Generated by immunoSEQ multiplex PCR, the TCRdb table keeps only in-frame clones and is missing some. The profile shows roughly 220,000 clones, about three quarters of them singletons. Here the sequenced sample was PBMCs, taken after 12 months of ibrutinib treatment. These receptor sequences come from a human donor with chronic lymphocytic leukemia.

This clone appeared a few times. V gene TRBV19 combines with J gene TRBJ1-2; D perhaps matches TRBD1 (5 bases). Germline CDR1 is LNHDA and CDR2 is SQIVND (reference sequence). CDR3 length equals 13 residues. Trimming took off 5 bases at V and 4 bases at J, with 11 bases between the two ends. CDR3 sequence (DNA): TGTGCCAGTAGTCCACGGGACCGCTATGGCTACACCTTC. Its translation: CASSPRDRYGYTF.

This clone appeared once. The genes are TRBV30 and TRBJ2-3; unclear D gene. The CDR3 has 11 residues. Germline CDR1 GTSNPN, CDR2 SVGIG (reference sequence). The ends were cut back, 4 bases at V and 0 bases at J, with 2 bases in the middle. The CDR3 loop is CAWMSTDTQYF. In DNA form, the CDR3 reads TGTGCCTGGATGAGCACAGATACGCAGTATTTT.

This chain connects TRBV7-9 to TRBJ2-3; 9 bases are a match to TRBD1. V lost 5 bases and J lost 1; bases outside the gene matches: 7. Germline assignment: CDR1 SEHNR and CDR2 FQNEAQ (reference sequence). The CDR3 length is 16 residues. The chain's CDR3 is CASSPWTGAGTDTQYF. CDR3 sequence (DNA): TGTGCCAGCAGCCCGTGGACAGGGGCCGGCACAGATACGCAGTATTTT.

This CDR3 reads CASSGLAGGHGELFF. In DNA form, the CDR3 reads TGTGCCTCCTCGGGGCTAGCGGGAGGTCACGGGGAGCTGTTTTTT. The chain has TRBV30 and TRBJ2-2, with TRBD2 matching over 11 bases. Per germline, CDR1 GTSNPN and CDR2 SVGIG (reference sequence). This CDR3 region has 15 residues. V trimming: 7 bases; J trimming: 7 bases; junction bases outside the gene matches: 11.

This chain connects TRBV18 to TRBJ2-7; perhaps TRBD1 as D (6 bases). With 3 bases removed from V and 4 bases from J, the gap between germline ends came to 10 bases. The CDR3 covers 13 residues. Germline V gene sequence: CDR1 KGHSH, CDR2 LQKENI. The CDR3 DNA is TGTGCCAGCTCACCTGCAGGGGCTTACGAGCAGTACTTC. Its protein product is CASSPAGAYEQYF.